This T cell receptor (beta chain) was recovered during a study of blood T cell repertoires in COVID-19. Study-wide background: Spain, Italy and the United States supplied samples that represented acute and convalescent COVID-19. PBMCs, B-cell-depleted T cells, or T cells were the source of the cDNA or gDNA that made up the material.

Under the authors' procedure: Reference gene primers were amplified, and this amplification served to estimate nucleated cell counts. The data were produced by immunoSEQ multiplex PCR, yet TCRdb's version contains in-frame clones alone and is incomplete. Clone size and the V and J calls come from that table; the DNA yielded D and trimming. The table lists some 150,000 clones, around 83% of them singletons. The sequence came from a woman aged 45-59 years with acute or convalescent COVID-19. Material: peripheral blood.

The CDR3, as DNA: TGCGCCAGCAGCTTCGCTCAGGGAACTGAAGCTTTCTTT. The encoded protein is CASSFAQGTEAFF. This chain connects TRBV5-1 to TRBJ1-1, with a possible D match to TRBD1 (5 bases). Germline V gene data show CDR1 as SGHRS and CDR2 as YFSETQ. The length of the CDR3 is 13 residues. Trimming took off 2 bases at V and 5 bases at J, with 10 bases between the two ends. Using reference TRBV5-1 and TRBJ1-1 for the parts outside the CDR3, the full variable domain is KAGVTQTPRYLIKTRGQQVTLSCSPISGHRSVSWYQQTPGQGLQFLFEYFSETQRNKGNFPGRFSGRQFSNSRSEMNVSTLELGDSALYLCASSFAQGTEAFFGQGTRLTVV.